This entry describes one T cell receptor (beta chain). Its antigen is still unknown. No quality values exist for individual bases; no much larger clone is one base distant. The source of the sample is a study of beta chain features in type 1 diabetes (dated by TCRdb to 2016 to 2018). At the level of the whole study: Patients and healthy donors did not differ in mean age, gender distribution, total cell number or subset yield. Regulatory and stem cell-like memory subsets were obtained from only 8 patients and roughly eight healthy donors, while naive and central memory subsets were obtained from all 30 or so donors. Across all samples, about 110 million sorted cells were examined, and cell number per subset correlated strongly with RNA yield. The study compared TCRB repertoires of sorted circulating CD4+ T cell subsets between recently diagnosed type 1 diabetes patients and matched healthy donors.

Each donor gave one peripheral blood draw, averaging approximately 0.12 L, which was collected into heparinised tubes. Naive, central memory, regulatory and stem cell-like memory CD4+ T cells were sorted on a BD FACSAria II using a panel including CD45RO, CCR7, CD25, CD127, CD95 and CD27. A purity above 98% was achieved for all sorted populations. PBMCs were separated immediately by Lymphoprep density gradient centrifugation and were stained directly, without being cultured. So that batch effects would be minimized, each experiment stained and sorted samples in pairs, pairing one healthy donor with one patient. V lost 0 bases and J lost 9 bases; the stretch between them is 15 bases long. CDR1 and CDR2 (SEHNR, FQNEAQ) derive from the germline V gene (reference sequence). The CDR3 has 15 amino acids, counting the end cysteine and phenylalanine. The only DNA kept is the CDR3, 45 bases in frame from the first base.

The entire isolated RNA was reverse transcribed using the High Capacity cDNA Reverse Transcription Kit, and thus expressed TCRB transcripts were sequenced. Deep immunoSEQ sequencing was performed on naive, central memory and regulatory T cell samples, with an average of around 3.5 million total reads per sample. Sorted cells were lysed in RLT buffer, and RNA was extracted using DNase-treated RNeasy Micro or Mini kits according to cell number. To prevent cross-contamination, each cell subset was processed individually, whereas patient and healthy donor samples were processed jointly. Using the immunoSEQ multiplex PCR, TCRB sequences were amplified from cDNA into 87-bp fragments spanning the CDR3 region. Amplicons were sequenced on the Illumina HiSeq platform. As for the authors' bioinformatics: PCR bias was corrected computationally using synthetic template baselines, and reads within Hamming distance 2 were collapsed, with unmergeable singletons discarded. Reads were aligned against IMGT to assign V, D and J genes, CDR3 length and insertions or deletions at six rearrangement sites. Within each subset, clonotype counts were normalized to the number of sorted cells before true diversity and Gini coefficients were calculated with the tcR R package. Repertoire sharing was quantified using the overlap coefficient calculated on TCRB nucleotide sequences. Out-of-frame TCRB sequences from naive cells were analyzed as a proxy for the pre-selection repertoire. Here the immuneACCESS table is served through TCRdb, limited to in-frame sequences with V and J called. Missing clones are a known gap in these copies; in checked studies unresolved V genes cover under half, and the rest lacks a known reason. For V, J and clone size, that table is used; D and trimming come from the DNA. Recorded for this sample are roughly 250,000 clones; more than 65% of them occurred a single time. The ten largest clones take up 0.053% of the sample.

Study-wide findings and limitations: In all four CD4+ subsets, TCRB CDR3 length was moderately but significantly shorter in type 1 diabetes patients. At VDJ recombination sites, patients with type 1 diabetes made fewer insertions and deleted more nucleotides, a pattern implying thymic rearrangement abnormalities. Naive, central memory and regulatory TCRB repertoires appeared to be more alike among patients than among healthy donors. Only small numbers of individuals were included in the HLA sub-analyses, which left unresolved whether HLA type had any influence on TCRB rearrangement. Shorter templates might be favored by PCR, yet because patient and control samples were amplified and corrected together, any such skew would affect both groups equally. Because cDNA was sequenced instead of genomic DNA, activated cells with high expression could be over-represented, although the groups did not differ in activation or CD3 levels.

The V and J genes are TRBV7-9 and TRBJ2-1; TRBD1 might be the D gene, on 5 matching bases. This TCR derives from a man in his thirties or forties in good health. Sequencing was done on a sample of naive CD4+ T cells from blood. Reading the label with the study, this specimen's cell subset or site is: true naive CD4+ T cells. The CDR3 protein: CASSLAQGAHSEQFF. In nucleotide form, the sequence is TGTGCCAGCAGCTTAGCCCAGGGTGCCCACAGTGAGCAGTTCTTC.